A selection of T cell receptor beta chains follows, all from one sample in a study of CD8+CD57+ T cells in acquired aplastic anemia. In TCRdb, the reads were re-called with MiXCR into one record per CDR3 protein. The sample has under 250,000 distinct CDR3 sequences; 65% are singletons. Source material: sorted CD4+, CD8+, or CD8+CD57+ T cells (not recorded which) from PBMCs. These receptors originate from a human donor with aplastic anemia. The CDR3 runs from the conserved cysteine through the conserved F or W. Each record gives: V gene, clone size, D gene, CDR3 length, J gene, CDR3 protein. A D gene is named only where the DNA matches it firmly. Expanded clones get a size class; other rows say once, few or many, or leave the size out.

TRBV19	few	TRBD2	15	TRBJ2-1	CASSVTSGVYNEQFF
TRBV27	-	-	16	TRBJ1-5	CASSLSFQGGNQPQHF
TRBV29-1	-	TRBD1	14	TRBJ2-2	CSVARQGFSGELFF
TRBV10-3	-	-	14	TRBJ1-1	CAISLQGVGTEAFF
TRBV6-1	few	-	14	TRBJ1-5	CASSRGNSNQPQHF
TRBV9	-	-	16	TRBJ2-3	CASSVVAFRSTDTQYF
TRBV4-2	few	TRBD1	15	TRBJ2-7	CASSQPGQGDHEQYF
TRBV7-9	-	-	13	TRBJ1-2	CASSLTEKYGYTF
TRBV24-1	few	TRBD1	14	TRBJ1-2	CATSDGTGVSGYTF
TRBV25-1	-	-	14	TRBJ2-2	CASSEMADTGELFF
TRBV10-1	few	-	14	TRBJ1-1	CASSGDVQNTEAFF